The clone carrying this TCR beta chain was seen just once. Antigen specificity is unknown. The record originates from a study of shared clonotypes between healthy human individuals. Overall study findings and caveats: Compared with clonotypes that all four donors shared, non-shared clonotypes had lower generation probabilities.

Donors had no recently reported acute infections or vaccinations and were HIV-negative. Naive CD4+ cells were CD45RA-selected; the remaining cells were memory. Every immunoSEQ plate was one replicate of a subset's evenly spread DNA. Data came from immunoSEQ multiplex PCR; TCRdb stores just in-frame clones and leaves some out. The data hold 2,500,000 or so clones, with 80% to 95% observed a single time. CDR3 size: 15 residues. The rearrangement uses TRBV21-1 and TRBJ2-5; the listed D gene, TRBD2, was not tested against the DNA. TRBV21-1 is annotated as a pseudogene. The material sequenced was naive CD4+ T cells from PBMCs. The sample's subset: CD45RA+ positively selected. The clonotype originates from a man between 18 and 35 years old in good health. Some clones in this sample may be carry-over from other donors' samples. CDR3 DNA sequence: TGTGCCAGCATCGAACAGGTTAGCGGGGAAGAGACCCAGTACTTC. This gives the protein CASIEQVSGEETQYF.